This TCR beta chain was found in a study of blood T cells in healthy people across ages. Overall study findings and caveats: Because donor CMV status was unknown, expanded clonotype changes were possibly confounded.

Together with a sample-barcoded 5' primer, a J-beta primer mix was included in a second PCR lasting about 7 to 12 cycles. TCRdb recomputed calls from the 5' RACE reads with MiXCR, one row per CDR3 protein. In the table there are around 990,000 distinct CDR3 sequences, roughly a quarter of which are singletons. The sample holds a few counts of this clonotype. Its antigen is not known. The CDR3 runs to 16 residues. These same data were also listed under a study on T cells of mothers and their children. This second study says: With unrelated pairs as the comparison, related mother-child pairs had a slightly higher overlap that was not significant.

This chain joins TRBV21-1 and TRBJ2-5; the table calls TRBD1, which could not be checked here. TRBV21-1 is annotated as a pseudogene. The sequenced sample consisted of blood. This clonotype was sampled from a girl aged 2-10 years in good health. The CDR3 loop is CASPQGQRLYQETQYF. CDR3 DNA: TGTGCCAGCCCCCAGGGTCAAAGGTTGTACCAAGAGACCCAGTACTTC.